This T cell receptor beta chain was profiled in a study of T-cell memory formation after mild COVID-19. MiXCR was run by TCRdb on the 5' RACE reads, yielding one entry per CDR3 protein. The sample lists some 250,000 distinct CDR3 sequences, around 17% occurring once. V lost 10 bases, J lost 2 bases, and 9 bases lay in between. Germline V gene lookup returns CDR1 SNHLY and CDR2 FYNNEI. This CDR3 is built from 11 residues. This sequence joins TRBV2 and TRBJ2-7; D is unresolved. This TCR derives from a young man who had mild COVID-19 (a few samples of this study predate the infection). Cell type and time point are not known. The specimen was PBMCs or a T cell subset sorted from them (not recorded which). CDR3 DNA: TGTGCCACCTCTCCAGCCTACGAGCAGTACGTC. It specifies CATSPAYEQYV.